These 24 T cell receptor beta chains came from one sample sequenced in a study of cytomegalovirus exposure and HLA in healthy donors. Primers included in the PCR were 60 Vbeta and 13 Jbeta primers. Generated by immunoSEQ multiplex PCR, the TCRdb table keeps only in-frame clones and is missing some. The sample yields around 38,000 clones, roughly 67% seen once. Sequenced material: PBMCs. These receptors originate from a man aged 50 or older in good health and CMV-seropositive.

V is TRBV27 and J is TRBJ2-5; perhaps TRBD1 as D (6 bases). Germline loops: CDR1 MNHEY, CDR2 SMNVEV (reference sequence). CDR3 size: 14 residues. The V and J ends lost 5 bases and 0 bases respectively, with 10 bases between them. DNA for the CDR3: TGTGCCAGCAGTCCAAGGACAGACCAAGAGACCCAGTACTTC. Translation gives CASSPRTDQETQYF.

The genes are TRBV5-1 and TRBJ1-2; D unclear. The ends were cut back, 4 bases at V and 7 bases at J, with 8 bases in the middle. This CDR3 is 11 amino acids long. From germline, CDR1 is SGHRS and CDR2 YFSETQ. Here the CDR3 DNA reads TGCGCCAGCAGCGACACCGGTGGCTACACCTTC. Protein sequence: CASSDTGGYTF.

This clone was detected once. J is TRBJ2-3 and V is TRBV5-4, with TRBD1 matching over 7 bases. The germline V gene has CDR1 SGHNT and CDR2 YYREEE (reference sequence). The CDR3 is 18 residues long. With 0 bases clipped from V and 0 bases from J, the junction kept 10 bases outside the gene matches. In nucleotides, the CDR3 is TGTGCCAGCAGCTTGGGGACAGGAATAGGGTCTAGCACAGATACGCAGTATTTT. It encodes CASSLGTGIGSSTDTQYF.

The rearrangement links TRBV5-6 to TRBJ1-5, with a weak D call TRBD1 (5 bases). CDR1 is SGHDT and CDR2 is YYEEEE in the germline V gene. The CDR3 totals 13 residues. V lost 3 bases, J lost 5 bases, and 9 bases lay in between. CDR3 coding DNA: TGTGCCAGCAGCTCAAGGGGTGATCAGCCCCAGCATTTT. Protein: CASSSRGDQPQHF.

The chain joins TRBV30 to TRBJ1-3, with 8 bases fitting TRBD1. The CDR3 has 14 amino acids. J gave up 0 bases and V 6 bases, and 4 bases lay outside the gene matches. Germline loops: CDR1 GTSNPN, CDR2 SVGIG (reference sequence). The CDR3 DNA follows: TGTGCCTGTAGACAGGGGAGCTCTGGAAACACCATATATTTT. Translation gives CACRQGSSGNTIYF.

The chain couples TRBV7-2 to TRBJ2-5, with a possible D match to TRBD2 (6 bases). Germline lookup yields CDR1 SGHTA and CDR2 FQGNSA. This CDR3 has 14 amino acids. V was cut by 2 bases and J by 5 bases, with 12 bases left in between. Here the CDR3 reads CASSLLPAGETQYF. CDR3 DNA: TGTGCCAGCAGCTTACTTCCGGCGGGGGAGACCCAGTACTTC.

V gene TRBV28 combines with J gene TRBJ1-1; D gene unclear. CDR1 and CDR2 from the germline V gene are MDHEN and SYDVKM. Trimming left V 5 bases short and J 3 bases short, with 13 bases between. The CDR3 length is 14 residues. CDR3: CASSTEGEDTEAFF. The CDR3 DNA reads TGTGCCAGCAGTACCGAGGGAGAGGACACTGAAGCTTTCTTT.

The chain combines TRBV2 with TRBJ1-2; 8 nucleotides align to TRBD1. Trimming cost V 6 bases and J 7 bases; bases outside gene matches: 7. Germline assignment: CDR1 SNHLY and CDR2 FYNNEI. CDR3 size: 13 residues. The DNA for the CDR3 is TGTGCCAGCAGGGACGGACAGGGAGTTGGCTACACCTTC. Translation gives CASRDGQGVGYTF.

The chain couples TRBV29-1 to TRBJ2-7; weak D call: TRBD2 (7 bases). The CDR3 spans 12 residues. The V end was cut by 7 bases, the J end by 2 bases, with 12 bases between. The germline gives CDR1 SQVTM, CDR2 ANQGSEA. CDR3 sequence reads: CSARGGPYEQYF. The CDR3, as DNA: TGCAGCGCGAGGGGGGGCCCCTACGAGCAGTACTTC.

This clone is a singleton in its sample. The chain recombines TRBV6-1 with TRBJ1-6; D may be TRBD1 (6 bases). V lost 5 bases, J lost 9 bases, and 17 bases lay in between. The CDR3 has 15 residues. Per the germline V gene, CDR1 is MNHNS and CDR2 is SASEGT. In DNA form, the CDR3 reads TGTGCCAGCAGTCACTACAGGGAAGGGGGTTCACCCCTCCACTTT. It specifies CASSHYREGGSPLHF.

The chain combines TRBV14 with TRBJ2-2; D is possibly TRBD1 (6 bases). CDR1 and CDR2 from the germline V gene are SGHDN and FVKESK. The CDR3 spans 16 residues. Trimming took off 0 bases at V and 7 bases at J, with 15 bases between the two ends. For the CDR3, the DNA is TGTGCCAGCAGCCAAGAGGGCACAGGGATGGTCGGGGAGCTGTTTTTT. Its protein is CASSQEGTGMVGELFF.

J is TRBJ2-2 and V is TRBV27, with 7 bases fitting TRBD1. There are 14 residues in the CDR3. In germline, CDR1 is MNHEY, CDR2 SMNVEV (reference sequence). V lost 8 bases, J lost 1 base, and 4 bases stayed unmatched. Written as DNA, the CDR3 is TGTGCCAGCTCCCGACAGGGGAACACCGGGGAGCTGTTTTTT. Translation gives CASSRQGNTGELFF.

V is TRBV6-5 and J is TRBJ2-7; TRBD1 matches at 9 bases. After removal of 0 bases from V and 3 bases from J, the junction contained 6 bases not matched to a gene. There are 16 residues in the CDR3. Germline V gene lookup returns CDR1 MNHEY and CDR2 SVGAGI. The CDR3 loop reads CASSYSKGQGYYEQYF. The DNA for the CDR3 is TGTGCCAGCAGTTACTCGAAGGGACAGGGTTACTACGAGCAGTACTTC.

DNA for the CDR3: TGTGCCAGCAGCTTAGATAGTCTTTACGAGGACAGGATTTACGAGCAGTACTTC. Protein product: CASSLDSLYEDRIYEQYF. This chain connects TRBV11-2 to TRBJ2-7; TRBD1 matches at 7 bases. The CDR3 covers 18 residues. The germline CDR1 and CDR2 sequences are SGHAT and FQNNGV. With 0 bases clipped from V and 4 bases from J, the junction kept 15 bases outside the gene matches.

The chain is built from TRBV6-4 and TRBJ2-7, with D tentatively TRBD1 (6 bases). CDR1 is MRHNA and CDR2 is SNTAGT in the germline V gene. This CDR3 comprises 12 residues. V shed 10 bases and J shed 0 bases, with 10 bases lying between them. The DNA for the CDR3 is TGTGCCACGACAGGAAGCTCCTACGAGCAGTACTTC. It specifies CATTGSSYEQYF.

The chain employs TRBV7-8 and TRBJ2-5; 7 nucleotides agree with TRBD1. V was clipped by 5 bases and J by 4 bases; unmatched bases: 4. CDR1 SGHVS and CDR2 FQNEAQ come from the germline V gene. CDR3 length equals 13 residues. The CDR3 DNA sequence: TGTGCCAGCAGCCCAACAGGGGCAGAGACCCAGTACTTC. This gives the protein CASSPTGAETQYF.

In its sample, this clone was seen a few times. V usage is TRBV6-5 and J usage is TRBJ1-6; D not certain. The germline V gene has CDR1 MNHEY and CDR2 SVGAGI. V lost 5 bases, J lost 8 bases, and 13 bases lay in between. This CDR3 spans 14 amino acids. DNA of the CDR3: TGTGCCAGCAGTGGCACCAGGCAAGATTCACCCCTCCACTTT. Its protein is CASSGTRQDSPLHF.

The chain carries TRBV5-1 and TRBJ1-1; no definite D call. CDR3 size: 15 residues. The V end was cut by 0 bases, the J end by 1 base, with 10 bases between. Germline loops: CDR1 SGHRS, CDR2 YFSETQ. In DNA, the CDR3 is TGCGCCAGCAGCTTGGAGTTCAGCGCGAACACTGAAGCTTTCTTT. Its protein product is CASSLEFSANTEAFF.

The chain combines TRBV11-1 with TRBJ2-7; 7 nucleotides agree with TRBD2. This CDR3 region has 13 residues. V dropped 11 bases and J dropped 0; count of bases not matched to a gene: 7. Germline V gene sequence: CDR1 SGHAT, CDR2 FQDESV (reference sequence). CDR3 sequence reads: CASEGGSSYEQYF. The CDR3 DNA reads as TGTGCCTCGGAGGGCGGGAGCTCCTACGAGCAGTACTTC.

The genes are TRBV12-5 and TRBJ1-3, with unresolved D. The CDR3 has 15 amino acids. CDR1 and CDR2 (germline): LGHNT, FRNRAP. The V end lost 6 bases, the J end lost 4 bases, and 16 bases lay between the germline ends. The CDR3 bases are TGTGCTAGTGGGGATCGGGATTCCGTCGGAAACACCATATATTTT. This gives the protein CASGDRDSVGNTIYF.

This clone was observed a single time. The chain has TRBV6-5 and TRBJ2-7, with 7 bases aligning to TRBD2. The CDR3 totals 15 residues. V dropped 6 bases and J dropped 4; count of bases not matched to a gene: 12. The germline V gene has CDR1 MNHEY and CDR2 SVGAGI. The CDR3 here is CASRLGSGVSYEQYF. Written as DNA, the CDR3 is TGTGCCAGCAGACTCGGGAGCGGGGTTAGTTACGAGCAGTACTTC.

This clone counts as large (0.1 to 1%). The J gene is TRBJ1-1, the V gene TRBV13; 11 positions agree with TRBD1. V lost 0 bases and J lost 1; bases outside the gene matches: 4. The germline CDR1 and CDR2 sequences are PRHDT and FYEKMQ (reference sequence). The CDR3 has 17 residues. The CDR3 nucleotides read TGTGCCAGCAGCTTAGGGGGACAGGGGGGGAGGAACACTGAAGCTTTCTTT. Residues: CASSLGGQGGRNTEAFF.

CDR3 nucleotides: TGTGCCAGCAGCTCGAGCTCCTACGAGCAGTACTTC. As protein: CASSSSSYEQYF. This rearrangement joins TRBV7-9 to TRBJ2-7; no clear D. Germline V gene sequence: CDR1 SEHNR, CDR2 FQNEAQ (reference sequence). V was pared by 4 bases and J by 0 bases, with 4 bases between. There are 12 residues in the CDR3.

This chain connects TRBV5-6 to TRBJ2-1, with 7 bases aligning to TRBD1. The V gene end was trimmed by 4 bases and the J gene end by 0 bases; junction bases not matched to a gene: 7. This CDR3 contains 16 residues. Germline CDR1 SGHDT, CDR2 YYEEEE. This CDR3 is CASSPGTASSYNEQFF. CDR3 nucleotides: TGTGCCAGCAGCCCCGGGACAGCCAGCTCCTACAATGAGCAGTTCTTC.